The rows below give T cell receptor beta chains drawn from one sample of a study of blood T cell repertoires in COVID-19. Assay used: immunoSEQ multiplex PCR; TCRdb lists only in-frame clones, some missing. The repertoire consists of 150,000 or so clones, with roughly 90% occurring once and the leading ten covering about 2.5%. The sequenced material came from peripheral blood. These receptors originate from a human donor in a cohort sampled during active COVID-19. Both conserved end residues are part of each CDR3. Each record gives: clone size, V gene, D gene, J gene, CDR3 protein, CDR3 DNA. The D gene is left open where the match is weak. Where a row states a size, it is once, few, many or the class of an expanded clone; other rows omit it.

size: NA; V: TRBV2; D: NA; J: TRBJ2-1; CDR3: CASSGGFGTYNEQFF; DNA: TGTGCCAGCAGTGGAGGGTTCGGAACATACAATGAGCAGTTCTTC
size: NA; V: TRBV11-1; D: NA; J: TRBJ2-1; CDR3: CASSISAPGGPNEQFF; DNA: TGTGCCAGCAGCATCTCCGCGCCGGGGGGCCCCAATGAGCAGTTCTTC
size: NA; V: TRBV6-5; D: NA; J: TRBJ2-7; CDR3: CASSWSAGSSYEQYF; DNA: TGTGCCAGCAGTTGGTCGGCGGGGAGCTCCTACGAGCAGTACTTC
size: NA; V: TRBV14; D: TRBD1; J: TRBJ2-1; CDR3: CASSQDPVERQGDYNEQFF; DNA: TGTGCCAGCAGCCAAGATCCCGTGGAAAGGCAGGGGGATTACAATGAGCAGTTCTTC
size: NA; V: TRBV7-3; D: NA; J: TRBJ2-1; CDR3: CASSRRDSGSSYNEQFF; DNA: TGTGCCAGCAGCCGAAGGGATAGCGGAAGCTCCTACAATGAGCAGTTCTTC
size: NA; V: TRBV11-2; D: TRBD2; J: TRBJ2-2; CDR3: CASSLAGGATTGELFF; DNA: TGTGCCAGCAGCTTAGCGGGGGGGGCGACCACCGGGGAGCTGTTTTTT
size: NA; V: TRBV6-1; D: NA; J: TRBJ2-7; CDR3: CASSDSYEQYF; DNA: TGTGCCAGCAGTGATAGCTACGAGCAGTACTTC
size: NA; V: TRBV5-6; D: TRBD1; J: TRBJ2-3; CDR3: CASSLGGRQGWADTQYF; DNA: TGTGCCAGCAGCTTGGGAGGCCGACAGGGTTGGGCAGATACGCAGTATTTT
size: NA; V: TRBV11-3; D: TRBD1; J: TRBJ2-3; CDR3: CASSPNGQGSTDTQYF; DNA: TGTGCCAGCAGCCCGAACGGACAGGGTAGTACAGATACGCAGTATTTT
size: once; V: TRBV3-1/TRBV3-2; D: TRBD2; J: TRBJ2-1; CDR3: CASSQGAGTTHNEQFF; DNA: TGTGCCAGCAGCCAAGGGGCCGGGACTACCCACAATGAGCAGTTCTTC
size: NA; V: TRBV5-1; D: TRBD2; J: TRBJ2-1; CDR3: CASSPAPLGLADYNEQFF; DNA: TGCGCCAGCAGCCCCGCCCCGTTAGGACTAGCGGATTACAATGAGCAGTTCTTC
size: NA; V: TRBV7-2; D: TRBD2; J: TRBJ2-7; CDR3: CASSGGASGRAYEQYF; DNA: TGTGCCAGCAGTGGGGGGGCTAGCGGGAGGGCCTACGAGCAGTACTTC
size: NA; V: TRBV2; D: TRBD2; J: TRBJ2-7; CDR3: CASSENWRGSGRASEQYF; DNA: TGTGCCAGCAGTGAAAATTGGCGTGGCTCAGGGAGGGCATCCGAGCAGTACTTC
size: few; V: TRBV6-5; D: TRBD2; J: TRBJ2-1; CDR3: CATGRGGSYNEQFF; DNA: TGTGCCACCGGGCGGGGGGGCTCCTACAATGAGCAGTTCTTC
size: NA; V: TRBV18; D: NA; J: TRBJ1-5; CDR3: CASSPDSYNQPQHF; DNA: TGTGCCAGCTCACCGGACAGCTACAATCAGCCCCAGCATTTT
size: NA; V: TRBV7-9; D: TRBD2; J: TRBJ2-1; CDR3: CASSFSGRAYNEQFF; DNA: TGTGCCAGCAGCTTTTCCGGGAGGGCCTACAATGAGCAGTTCTTC
size: NA; V: TRBV19; D: NA; J: TRBJ1-1; CDR3: CASGGDRDTEAFF; DNA: TGTGCTTCGGGAGGGGATAGGGACACTGAAGCTTTCTTT
size: NA; V: TRBV19; D: NA; J: TRBJ1-6; CDR3: CASSIRLSARSSYNSPLHF; DNA: TGTGCCAGTAGTATAAGGTTGTCGGCTCGGAGCTCCTATAATTCACCCCTCCACTTT
size: NA; V: TRBV5-4; D: NA; J: TRBJ2-3; CDR3: CASSLAHTDTQYF; DNA: TGTGCCAGCAGCCTGGCCCATACAGATACGCAGTATTTT
size: few; V: TRBV7-2; D: NA; J: TRBJ1-6; CDR3: CASSAVTSDDNSPLHF; DNA: TGTGCCAGCAGCGCGGTAACCAGTGACGATAATTCACCCCTCCACTTT
size: NA; V: TRBV12-3/TRBV12-4; D: NA; J: TRBJ1-1; CDR3: CASSLYVDTEAFF; DNA: TGTGCCAGCAGTTTATATGTCGACACTGAAGCTTTCTTT
size: NA; V: TRBV9; D: NA; J: TRBJ2-7; CDR3: CASSVDPTSYEQYF; DNA: TGTGCCAGCAGCGTAGATCCTACCTCCTACGAGCAGTACTTC
size: NA; V: TRBV27; D: NA; J: TRBJ2-2; CDR3: CASRRDSVRRELFF; DNA: TGTGCCAGCAGGCGGGACTCTGTGAGGAGGGAGCTGTTTTTT
size: NA; V: TRBV30; D: TRBD1; J: TRBJ1-2; CDR3: CAWSQRTGIYVTNYGYTF; DNA: TGTGCCTGGAGTCAAAGGACAGGGATATACGTGACCAACTATGGCTACACCTTC
size: NA; V: TRBV10-1; D: NA; J: TRBJ2-7; CDR3: CASSEIRAPYEQYF; DNA: TGCGCCAGCAGTGAGATCAGGGCGCCCTACGAGCAGTACTTC
size: NA; V: TRBV15; D: NA; J: TRBJ2-6; CDR3: CATSRISSGANVLTF; DNA: TGTGCCACCAGCAGAATTAGCTCTGGGGCCAACGTCCTGACTTTC
size: NA; V: TRBV11-2; D: NA; J: TRBJ1-2; CDR3: CASSLGNTSGWYGYTF; DNA: TGTGCCAGCAGCTTAGGAAATACCTCAGGGTGGTATGGCTACACCTTC
size: NA; V: TRBV5-6; D: TRBD2; J: TRBJ2-5; CDR3: CASSAGGGETQYF; DNA: TGTGCCAGCAGCGCGGGGGGTGGGGAGACCCAGTACTTC
size: once; V: TRBV19; D: NA; J: TRBJ2-2; CDR3: CASSIVTRNTGELFF; DNA: TGTGCCAGTAGTATAGTAACAAGGAACACCGGGGAGCTGTTTTTT
size: NA; V: TRBV29-1; D: NA; J: TRBJ1-4; CDR3: CSVDFGGANEKLFF; DNA: TGCAGCGTTGATTTCGGGGGAGCTAATGAAAAACTGTTTTTT
size: NA; V: TRBV5-4; D: TRBD1; J: TRBJ1-1; CDR3: CASSPQGAGETEAFF; DNA: TGTGCCAGCAGCCCCCAGGGGGCTGGAGAAACTGAAGCTTTCTTT
size: NA; V: TRBV11-2; D: TRBD2; J: TRBJ2-1; CDR3: CASSSGLAVNEQFF; DNA: TGTGCCAGCAGCTCCGGACTAGCCGTGAATGAGCAGTTCTTC
size: NA; V: TRBV29-1; D: TRBD1; J: TRBJ2-2; CDR3: CSVHYRGTGELFF; DNA: TGCAGCGTTCATTACAGGGGAACCGGGGAGCTGTTTTTT
size: once; V: TRBV12-3/TRBV12-4; D: NA; J: TRBJ2-1; CDR3: CASSRVELDRQFF; DNA: TGTGCCAGCAGTCGGGTTGAACTTGATCGGCAGTTCTTC
size: few; V: TRBV18; D: TRBD1; J: TRBJ2-7; CDR3: CASSYLPGQGYSYEQYF; DNA: TGTGCCAGCTCCTACTTACCGGGACAGGGTTACTCCTACGAGCAGTACTTC
size: NA; V: TRBV15; D: TRBD2; J: TRBJ2-5; CDR3: CATSRVGGSQETQYF; DNA: TGTGCCACCAGCAGGGTCGGGGGGAGCCAAGAGACCCAGTACTTC
size: NA; V: TRBV7-2; D: NA; J: TRBJ2-7; CDR3: CASSLVGDTYEQYF; DNA: TGTGCCAGCAGCTTAGTAGGGGACACCTACGAGCAGTACTTC
size: NA; V: TRBV2; D: NA; J: TRBJ2-5; CDR3: CASSVEGAGETQYF; DNA: TGTGCCAGCAGTGTAGAGGGAGCGGGAGAGACCCAGTACTTC
size: NA; V: TRBV5-1; D: TRBD1; J: TRBJ2-3; CDR3: CASSSDRSTDTQYF; DNA: TGCGCCAGCAGCTCGGACAGGTCCACAGATACGCAGTATTTT
size: NA; V: TRBV7-9; D: NA; J: TRBJ2-2; CDR3: CASSGPNTGELFF; DNA: TGTGCCAGCAGCGGCCCGAACACCGGGGAGCTGTTTTTT
size: once; V: TRBV14; D: TRBD1; J: TRBJ2-1; CDR3: CASSPGQGDYNEQFF; DNA: TGTGCCAGCAGCCCCGGACAGGGGGACTACAATGAGCAGTTCTTC
size: NA; V: TRBV18; D: TRBD1; J: TRBJ1-1; CDR3: CASSPLRQGANTEAFF; DNA: TGTGCCAGCTCACCACTTCGACAGGGGGCGAACACTGAAGCTTTCTTT
size: NA; V: TRBV10-2; D: NA; J: TRBJ2-1; CDR3: CASSESGSARGKYEQFF; DNA: TGCGCCAGCAGTGAGTCCGGTAGCGCCCGAGGGAAGTATGAGCAGTTCTTC
size: once; V: TRBV28; D: NA; J: TRBJ1-2; CDR3: CASRETGNYGYTF; DNA: TGTGCCAGCAGAGAAACAGGGAACTATGGCTACACCTTC
size: NA; V: TRBV9; D: TRBD2; J: TRBJ2-1; CDR3: CASSAYSGRTHYNEQFF; DNA: TGTGCCAGCAGCGCATATAGCGGGAGGACTCACTACAATGAGCAGTTCTTC
size: NA; V: TRBV19; D: NA; J: TRBJ1-2; CDR3: CASSWGQGRTLYTF; DNA: TGTGCCAGTAGTTGGGGGCAGGGGCGTACCCTGTACACCTTC
size: NA; V: TRBV19; D: TRBD1; J: TRBJ2-3; CDR3: CASMRQGVSDTQYF; DNA: TGTGCCAGTATGCGACAGGGGGTTTCAGATACGCAGTATTTT
size: NA; V: TRBV19; D: NA; J: TRBJ1-5; CDR3: CASSPIRNQPQHF; DNA: TGTGCCAGTAGCCCGATCAGAAATCAGCCCCAGCATTTT
size: NA; V: TRBV23-1; D: TRBD1; J: TRBJ1-5; CDR3: CASSQVIVDRDNQPQHF; DNA: TGCGCCAGCAGTCAAGTTATCGTCGACAGGGACAATCAGCCCCAGCATTTT
size: NA; V: TRBV15; D: TRBD1; J: TRBJ1-6; CDR3: CATSRATGGNSPLHF; DNA: TGTGCCACCAGCAGAGCTACAGGGGGTAATTCACCCCTCCACTTT
size: NA; V: TRBV30; D: NA; J: TRBJ2-3; CDR3: CAWRVRSTDTQYF; DNA: TGTGCCTGGAGGGTCAGGTCCACAGATACGCAGTATTTT
size: NA; V: TRBV9; D: NA; J: TRBJ2-1; CDR3: CASSVGGGGYNEQFF; DNA: TGTGCCAGCAGCGTAGGAGGGGGTGGGTACAATGAGCAGTTCTTC
size: NA; V: TRBV29-1; D: TRBD1; J: TRBJ2-3; CDR3: CSGEDRGLGTQYF; DNA: TGCAGCGGGGAGGACAGGGGGCTTGGTACGCAGTATTTT
size: NA; V: TRBV19; D: NA; J: TRBJ1-2; CDR3: CASSSGAGRNYGYTF; DNA: TGTGCCAGTAGTTCAGGGGCAGGCCGTAACTATGGCTACACCTTC
size: NA; V: TRBV5-1; D: TRBD2; J: TRBJ2-7; CDR3: CASSLVAGVYEQYF; DNA: TGCGCCAGCAGCTTGGTAGCGGGAGTATACGAGCAGTACTTC